One and the same sample provided the 26 T cell receptor beta chains below, sequenced in a study of T cells after yellow fever vaccination. TCRdb ran MiXCR on the 5' RACE reads and lists one entry per CDR3 protein. The repertoire includes 170,000 or so distinct CDR3 sequences, about 6% of them detected once, and approximately 3% sits in the top ten. Sequenced material: CD4+ T cells sorted from PBMCs, taken on the day of the first yellow fever vaccination. The receptors originated from a man younger than 30 who received the YFV17D yellow fever vaccine.

A word on this clonotype: A single base separates this from a much larger clone, so it may be a read error. The V gene is TRBV7-6, the J gene TRBJ2-2; the D gene could be TRBD1 or TRBD2 (5 bases each). The CDR3 spans 17 residues. Germline V CDR1 and CDR2: SGHVS, FNYEAQ. This chain's CDR3 is CASSSPTGTANTGELSF. The CDR3 bases are TGTGCCAGCAGCTCCCCAACCGGGACCGCGAACACCGGGGAGCTGTCTTTT.

The chain has TRBV4-3 and TRBJ2-3; TRBD1 agrees at 7 bases. The V and J ends lost 0 bases and 6 bases, in that order; junction bases with no gene match: 3. The CDR3 runs to 14 residues. Germline CDR1 LGHNA, CDR2 YSLEER. Here the CDR3 reads CASSQDDRVDTQYF. The DNA for the CDR3 is TGCGCCAGCAGCCAAGATGACAGGGTCGATACGCAGTATTTT.

This clonotype was found many times. The rearrangement uses TRBV20-1 and TRBJ2-2, with 8 bases that match TRBD2. The V segment lost 7 bases and the J segment 4 bases; nucleotides outside the gene matches: 8. The CDR3 runs to 14 residues. The germline gives CDR1 DFQATT, CDR2 SNEGSKA (reference sequence). CDR3 DNA sequence: TGCAGTGTAACCGGGACTAGGTCCACCGGGGAGCTGTTTTTT. Translated, it gives CSVTGTRSTGELFF.

This clonotype was detected ten times or more. The J gene is TRBJ1-2, the V gene TRBV6-6; the D gene is possibly TRBD1 (6 bases). Germline CDR1 and CDR2: MNHNY and SVGAGI (reference sequence). The CDR3 loop spans 13 amino acids. V was cut by 6 bases and J by 8 bases, with 16 bases left in between. The CDR3 region is CASSPDRRGGYTF. The CDR3, as DNA: TGTGCCAGCAGCCCTGACAGGCGAGGGGGCTACACCTTC.

This clonotype has just a few counts. The rearrangement joins TRBV19 to TRBJ2-7; maybe TRBD2 (7 bases). Trimming shortened V by 3 bases and J by 2 bases, and 17 bases separated the two germline ends. CDR3 size: 16 residues. Germline V gene sequence: CDR1 LNHDA, CDR2 SQIVND (reference sequence). CDR3 coding DNA: TGTGCCAGTAGTATTGCGGGGGCCGGGATTGCCTACGAGCAGTACTTC. The encoded protein is CASSIAGAGIAYEQYF.

This clonotype was seen a single time. This rearrangement joins TRBV7-2 to TRBJ2-6, with unresolved D. The CDR3 extends over 16 amino acids. Germline CDR1 reads SGHTA; CDR2 reads FQGNSA. The V end was cut by 1 base, the J end by 3 bases, with 10 bases between. The CDR3 protein is CASSLVAGVGANVLTF. The CDR3 nucleotides are TGTGCCAGCAGCTTAGTTGCTGGGGTTGGGGCCAACGTCCTGACTTTC.

This clonotype was observed many times. The chain joins TRBV6-5 to TRBJ2-1; 7 bases are shared with TRBD1. The V gene's germline CDR1 is MNHEY and CDR2 SVGAGI. This CDR3 contains 15 residues. Trimming at V came to 6 bases and at J to 7 bases, leaving 12 bases not matched to a gene. CDR3 bases: TGTGCCAGCAGCTCAAACCAACAGGGGTTGAATGAGCAGTTCTTC. Its protein is CASSSNQQGLNEQFF.

The table lists this clonotype with many counts. The V gene is TRBV3-1, the J gene TRBJ2-1; 13 nucleotides agree with TRBD2. CDR3 length: 15 amino acids. V lost 7 bases to trimming and J lost 10 bases; unmatched junction nucleotides: 10. Germline CDR1 LGHDT, CDR2 YNNKEL (reference sequence). CDR3 DNA: TGTGCCAGCACCTATCGGACTAGCGGGGGTGACGAGCAGTTCTTC. This gives the protein CASTYRTSGGDEQFF.

This sequence joins TRBV12-3 or TRBV12-4 and TRBJ1-1, with TRBD1 identical over 7 bases. The V and J ends lost 3 bases and 1 base, in that order; junction bases with no gene match: 5. The CDR3 length is 15 residues. CDR3 loop: CASSFSRGWNTEAFF. CDR3 in DNA: TGTGCCAGCAGTTTTAGCAGGGGGTGGAACACTGAAGCTTTCTTT.

In its sample, this clonotype was seen many times. The chain has TRBV7-2 and TRBJ2-5, with D perhaps TRBD2 (5 bases). Germline V gene lookup returns CDR1 SGHTA and CDR2 FQGNSA. The CDR3 is 13 amino acids. Trimming pared 5 bases from V and 2 bases from J, leaving 9 bases between. CDR3 DNA sequence: TGTGCCAGCAGCCGGGGAACTCAAGAGACCCAGTACTTC. This encodes CASSRGTQETQYF.

This clonotype was observed many times. V is TRBV18 and J is TRBJ2-7, with D unresolved. CDR1 is KGHSH, CDR2 LQKENI, per germline. This CDR3 region has 15 residues. The V gene lost 0 bases and the J gene lost 5 bases, with 14 bases spanning the gap. The CDR3 loop is CASSPPTQDPHEQYF. CDR3 sequence (DNA): TGTGCCAGCTCACCACCGACGCAGGATCCCCACGAGCAGTACTTC.

This clonotype was observed many times. The V gene is TRBV6-5, the J gene TRBJ1-4, with a possible D match to TRBD1 (6 bases). The CDR3 has 14 amino acids. V lost 2 bases to trimming and J lost 8 bases, with 12 bases between them. Germline V lookup: CDR1 MNHEY, CDR2 SVGAGI. CDR3 protein: CASSYGRGSEKLFF. DNA of the CDR3: TGTGCCAGCAGTTACGGCAGGGGTAGCGAAAAACTGTTTTTT.

This clonotype was observed a handful of times. The chain links TRBV18 to TRBJ2-3; the D call may be TRBD1 or TRBD2 (5 bases each). The CDR3 extends over 15 amino acids. The germline gives CDR1 KGHSH, CDR2 LQKENI. V was pared by 3 bases and J by 4 bases, with 14 bases between. As DNA, the CDR3 is TGTGCCAGCTCACCTCCGGCCGGGGCCCCAGATACGCAGTATTTT. Its protein product is CASSPPAGAPDTQYF.

This chain joins TRBV27 and TRBJ1-1, with TRBD1 matching 7 bases. This CDR3 contains 15 residues. Trimming at V came to 5 bases and at J to 1 base, leaving 7 bases not matched to a gene. Looked up from germline, CDR1 is MNHEY and CDR2 is SMNVEV (reference sequence). This CDR3 is CASSINRGSNTEAFF. The CDR3 DNA is TGTGCCAGCAGTATAAACAGGGGTTCGAACACTGAAGCTTTCTTT.

V gene TRBV5-1 combines with J gene TRBJ2-6, with 8 positions matching TRBD1. The ends lost 4 bases at V and 2 bases at J; junction bases unmatched: 2. The CDR3 runs to 15 residues. The V gene's germline CDR1 is SGHRS and CDR2 YFSETQ. The CDR3 DNA sequence: TGCGCCAGCAGCGAACAGGGGGCTGGGGCCAACGTCCTGACTTTC. This gives the protein CASSEQGAGANVLTF.

Only a few counts were recorded for this clonotype. The V call is TRBV5-1, the J call TRBJ1-5; TRBD1 matches 7 bases. The germline CDR1 and CDR2 sequences are SGHRS and YFSETQ. V lost 0 bases and J lost 6; bases outside the gene matches: 3. The CDR3 has 14 amino acids. This CDR3 reads CASSLEGAGQPQHF. In nucleotides, the CDR3 is TGCGCCAGCAGCTTGGAGGGGGCGGGTCAGCCCCAGCATTTT.

This clonotype was recorded at least ten times. The DNA for the CDR3 is TGCAGTGCTAGGGACATTAACGGAGGGGGACCGCCGTTAGGGGAAGCTTTCTTT. Amino acids: CSARDINGGGPPLGEAFF. The chain uses TRBV20-1 and TRBJ1-1; D might be TRBD1 (6 bases). There are 18 residues in the CDR3. Looked up from germline, CDR1 is DFQATT and CDR2 is SNEGSKA (reference sequence). With 3 bases removed from V and 8 bases from J, the gap between germline ends came to 31 bases.

This sequence joins TRBV29-1 and TRBJ1-1; the match to TRBD1 covers 12 bases. Trimming removed 8 bases from V and 6 bases from J; junction bases left unmatched: 13. The CDR3 spans 15 residues. CDR1 and CDR2 (germline): SQVTM, ANQGSEA. The CDR3 reads CSSTGTGGANAEAFF. The CDR3 DNA is TGCAGCTCCACCGGGACAGGGGGCGCAAACGCTGAAGCTTTCTTT. Full variable domain (remainder filled in from reference TRBV29-1 and TRBJ1-1): SAVISQKPSRDICQRGTSLTIQCQVDSQVTMMFWYRQQPGQSLTLIATANQGSEATYESGFVIDKFPISRPNLTFSTLTVSNMSPEDSSIYLCSSTGTGGANAEAFFGQGTRLTVV.

The CDR3 is CASRHILGTPGDTQYF. In nucleotides, the CDR3 is TGCGCCAGCAGGCATATCCTCGGGACTCCAGGGGATACGCAGTATTTT. The rearrangement links TRBV23-1 to TRBJ2-3, with D tentatively TRBD2 (6 bases). TRBV23-1 carries the ORF label, with uncertain function. The length of the CDR3 is 16 residues. V shed 6 bases and J shed 6 bases, with 22 bases lying between them.

Remarks on this clonotype: A read error may explain this, as a much larger clone is one base away. This sequence joins TRBV29-1 and TRBJ2-2; tentative D call: TRBD1 (6 bases). The CDR3 is 14 residues long. Germline V gene sequence: CDR1 SQVTM, CDR2 ANQGSEA. The V gene lost 4 bases and the J gene lost 3 bases, with 12 bases spanning the gap. The CDR3 nucleotides are TGCAGCGTTGCAGGACAGAGATACACCGGGGAGCTGTTTTTT. Amino acid sequence: CSVAGQRYTGELFF.

The chain has TRBV4-1 and TRBJ1-4, with D uncertain. Germline CDR1 reads MGHRA; CDR2 reads YSYEKL. Trimming stripped 0 bases from V and 7 bases from J, with 12 bases between. This CDR3 region has 15 residues. The CDR3 here is CASSQERTLSEKLFF. The CDR3 DNA reads as TGCGCCAGCAGCCAAGAGAGGACTCTGTCTGAAAAACTGTTTTTT.

This clonotype was picked up a small number of times. The chain combines TRBV9 with TRBJ2-1; D is undetermined. Germline values: CDR1 SGDLS, CDR2 YYNGEE. Trimming took off 0 bases at V and 8 bases at J, with 9 bases between the two ends. The CDR3 loop spans 13 amino acids. DNA for the CDR3: TGTGCCAGCAGCGTAGGATGGTACGATGAGCAGTTCTTC. Amino acid sequence: CASSVGWYDEQFF. Looking up the rest from reference TRBV9 and TRBJ2-1 gives the full variable domain: DSGVTQTPKHLITATGQRVTLRCSPRSGDLSVYWYQQSLDQGLQFLIQYYNGEERAKGNILERFSAQQFPDLHSELNLSSLELGDSALYFCASSVGWYDEQFFGPGTRLTVL.

This clonotype has a count of ten or more. V gene TRBV7-2 combines with J gene TRBJ2-5; tentative D call: TRBD1 (5 bases). V lost 4 bases to trimming and J lost 5 bases, with 5 bases between them. The CDR3 is 11 residues long. Looked up from germline, CDR1 is SGHTA and CDR2 is FQGNSA. The CDR3 region has the DNA TGTGCCAGCAGCTGGGGCGAGACCCAGTACTTC. It yields the protein CASSWGETQYF.

In this sample, this clonotype turned up many times. The CDR3 DNA sequence: TGTGCCAGCAGCCTAGACAAGTACCAAGAGACCCAGTACTTC. Protein: CASSLDKYQETQYF. The chain employs TRBV5-4 and TRBJ2-5; no clear D gene. Germline CDR1 is SGHNT and CDR2 is YYREEE (reference sequence). Trimming removed 4 bases at V and 0 bases at J, with 10 bases between. The CDR3 runs to 14 residues.

The CDR3 nucleotides are TGTGCCAGCAGTGAGGGACAGTCCTACTCCTACGAGCAGTACTTC. This gives the protein CASSEGQSYSYEQYF. The chain combines TRBV2 with TRBJ2-7, with 7 bases identical to TRBD1. This CDR3 contains 15 residues. Germline V gene lookup returns CDR1 SNHLY and CDR2 FYNNEI. The V gene end was trimmed by 3 bases and the J gene end by 0 bases; junction bases not matched to a gene: 5.

This clonotype was observed a handful of times. The V gene is TRBV7-9, the J gene TRBJ1-5; no reliable D call. Per germline, CDR1 SEHNR and CDR2 FQNEAQ (reference sequence). This CDR3 spans 14 amino acids. Deletions cut 2 bases from V and 6 bases from J, with 11 bases between. CDR3 in amino acids: CASSLTGSGQPQHF. The CDR3 DNA is TGTGCCAGCAGCTTAACGGGTTCAGGTCAGCCCCAGCATTTT. Full variable domain (missing parts from reference TRBV7-9 and TRBJ1-5): DTGVSQNPRHKITKRGQNVTFRCDPISEHNRLYWYRQTLGQGPEFLTYFQNEAQLEKSRLLSDRFSAERPKGSFSTLEIQRTEQGDSAMYLCASSLTGSGQPQHFGDGTRLSIL.